Listed here are 11 T cell receptor beta chains from one sample, sequenced in a study of T cells in Graves' hyperthyroidism and ophthalmopathy. RNA transcripts served as the template for amplifying TCR beta CDR3 regions. With the HTBI primer set, the TCR CDR3 went through a first round of RT-PCR. MiXCR, applied by TCRdb to the multiplex PCR reads, yields one record per CDR3 protein. The sample shows around 190,000 distinct CDR3 sequences, around 15% of them seen only once. What was sequenced was blood. These receptor sequences come from a woman aged 45-65 years with Graves' hyperthyroidism.

This clonotype was observed at least ten times. The rearrangement links TRBV6-6 to TRBJ2-1; D is possibly TRBD2 (5 bases). Germline CDR1 MNHNY, CDR2 SVGAGI (reference sequence). The CDR3 is 14 amino acids. Trimming removed 0 bases from V and 10 bases from J, with 13 bases in between. The CDR3 DNA reads TGTGCCAGCAGTTACTCAGGAGGCCTCGGGGAGCAGTTCTTC. Residues: CASSYSGGLGEQFF.

This clonotype was picked up many times. V gene TRBV12-3 or TRBV12-4 combines with J gene TRBJ1-5; the D is unclear. The CDR3 length is 14 residues. V was pared by 3 bases and J by 0 bases, with 6 bases between. CDR3 coding DNA: TGTGCCAGCAGTTTTAGGTATAGCAATCAGCCCCAGCATTTT. Its protein is CASSFRYSNQPQHF.

This clonotype was seen many times. This chain links TRBV5-1 with TRBJ1-1; unclear D gene. Per the germline V gene, CDR1 is SGHRS and CDR2 is YFSETQ. V lost 0 bases to trimming and J lost 5 bases, with 11 bases between them. The CDR3 is made up of 14 amino acids. Written as DNA, the CDR3 is TGCGCCAGCAGCTTGGTAGGGAGTTCGACTGAAGCTTTCTTT. This codes for CASSLVGSSTEAFF.

This clonotype came up many times. The rearrangement links TRBV19 to TRBJ2-5, with D hard to call. In germline, CDR1 is LNHDA, CDR2 SQIVND (reference sequence). This CDR3 region has 13 residues. V was cut by 9 bases and J by 0 bases, with 11 bases left in between. DNA of the CDR3: TGTGCCAGCGACGACGGGTACCAAGAGACCCAGTACTTC. Protein sequence: CASDDGYQETQYF.

The rearrangement joins TRBV5-6 to TRBJ1-6; no definite D call. V shed 3 bases and J shed 7 bases, with 8 bases lying between them. CDR1 is SGHDT, CDR2 YYEEEE, per germline. The CDR3 is 13 residues long. The CDR3 coding sequence is TGTGCCAGCAGCTCGGCATGGAATTCACCCCTCCACTTT. This codes for CASSSAWNSPLHF.

Ten or more counts support this clonotype. The rearrangement joins TRBV10-3 to TRBJ2-1; 13 bases match TRBD2. CDR3 size: 18 residues. Germline V lookup: CDR1 ENHRY, CDR2 SYGVKD. Trimming took 2 bases from V and 8 from J; bases not matched to a gene: 12. The CDR3 DNA follows: TGTGCCATCAGTGAGGTGACTGGACTAGCGGGGGAGGTAGATGAGCAGTTCTTC. Its protein product is CAISEVTGLAGEVDEQFF.

This chain links TRBV3-1 with TRBJ2-1; 8 bases fit TRBD2. Germline CDR1 is LGHDT and CDR2 is YNNKEL (reference sequence). The CDR3 loop spans 12 amino acids. The junction had 7 bases not matched to a gene; V was cut back by 3 bases and J by 15 bases. For the CDR3, the DNA is TGTGCCAGCAGCCAGCAAGCGGGAGATCGGTTCTTC. Translation gives CASSQQAGDRFF.

The rearrangement joins TRBV24-1 to TRBJ1-4; D unclear. Per the germline V gene, CDR1 is KGHDR and CDR2 is SFDVKD. There are 16 residues in the CDR3. Trimming removed 4 bases from V and 5 bases from J, with 16 bases in between. The CDR3 reads CATSDRRDAPNEKLFF. CDR3 DNA sequence: TGTGCCACCAGTGACAGACGGGATGCGCCGAATGAAAAACTGTTTTTT.

In this sample, this clonotype turned up many times. This rearrangement joins TRBV24-1 to TRBJ2-3, with D possibly being TRBD1 (5 bases). Trimming removed 5 bases from V and 6 bases from J, with 11 bases in between. This CDR3 is 13 amino acids long. Germline V CDR1 and CDR2: KGHDR, SFDVKD. CDR3 protein: CATSGGAGDTQYF. The CDR3 bases are TGTGCCACCAGTGGAGGTGCAGGGGATACGCAGTATTTT.

The V and J genes are TRBV18 and TRBJ1-1; D is uncertain. Trimming stripped 3 bases from V and 11 bases from J, with 13 bases between. Germline V gene lookup returns CDR1 KGHSH and CDR2 LQKENI. The CDR3 has 12 residues. The CDR3 coding sequence is TGTGCCAGCTCACCCGGACCGGGAAGGGCTTTCTTT. Translating gives CASSPGPGRAFF. Supplemented by reference TRBV18 and TRBJ1-1, the full variable domain reads NAGVMQNPRHLVRRRGQEARLRCSPMKGHSHVYWYRQLPEEGLKFMVYLQKENIIDESGMPKERFSAEFPKEGPSILRIQQVVRGDSAAYFCASSPGPGRAFFGQGTRLTVV.

The chain uses TRBV28 and TRBJ1-5, with D perhaps TRBD1 (5 bases). With 6 bases removed from V and 1 base from J, the gap between germline ends came to 19 bases. This CDR3 region has 17 residues. Germline V gene data show CDR1 as MDHEN and CDR2 as SYDVKM. This chain's CDR3 is CASSTELDILSNQPQHF. The CDR3 bases are TGTGCCAGCAGCACCGAACTGGACATTTTGAGCAATCAGCCCCAGCATTTT.